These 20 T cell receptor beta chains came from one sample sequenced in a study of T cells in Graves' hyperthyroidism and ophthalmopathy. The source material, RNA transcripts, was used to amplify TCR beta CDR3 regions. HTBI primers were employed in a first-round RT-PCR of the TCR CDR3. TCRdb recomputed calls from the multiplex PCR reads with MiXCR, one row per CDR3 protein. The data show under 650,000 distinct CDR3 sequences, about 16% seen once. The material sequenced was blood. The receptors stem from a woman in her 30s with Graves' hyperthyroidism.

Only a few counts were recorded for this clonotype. DNA of the CDR3: TGTGCCAGTAGTATAGGCCTCGGGTCTAGGGCTTACAATGAGCAGTTCTTC. Its translation is CASSIGLGSRAYNEQFF. The chain uses TRBV19 and TRBJ2-1; D not certain. The CDR3 extends over 17 amino acids. V was shortened by 1 base and J by 4 bases, with 17 bases between the two germline ends. Germline lookup yields CDR1 LNHDA and CDR2 SQIVND (reference sequence). Combining the CDR3 with reference TRBV19 and TRBJ2-1 gives the whole variable domain DGGITQSPKYLFRKEGQNVTLSCEQNLNHDAMYWYRQDPGQGLRLIYYSQIVNDFQKGDIAEGYSVSREKKESFPLTVTSAQKNPTAFYLCASSIGLGSRAYNEQFFGPGTRLTVL.

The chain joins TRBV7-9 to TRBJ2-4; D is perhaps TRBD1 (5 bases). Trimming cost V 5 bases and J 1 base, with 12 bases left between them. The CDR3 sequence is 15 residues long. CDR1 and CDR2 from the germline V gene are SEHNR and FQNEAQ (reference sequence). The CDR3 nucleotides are TGTGCCAGCAGCGTCACCCAGGGTGCCAAAAACATTCAGTACTTC. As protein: CASSVTQGAKNIQYF.

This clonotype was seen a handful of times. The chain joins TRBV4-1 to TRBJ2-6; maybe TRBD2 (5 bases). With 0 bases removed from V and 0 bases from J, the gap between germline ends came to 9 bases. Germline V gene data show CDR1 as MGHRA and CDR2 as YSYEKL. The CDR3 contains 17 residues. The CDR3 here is CASSQDWRTSGANVLTF. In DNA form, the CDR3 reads TGCGCCAGCAGCCAAGATTGGAGGACCTCTGGGGCCAACGTCCTGACTTTC.

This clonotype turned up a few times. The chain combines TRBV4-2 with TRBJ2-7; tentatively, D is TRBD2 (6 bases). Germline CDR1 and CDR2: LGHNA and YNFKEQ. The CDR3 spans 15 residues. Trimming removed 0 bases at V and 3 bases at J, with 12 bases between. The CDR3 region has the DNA TGTGCCAGCAGCCAAGAACGGGCGGGACTCTACGAGCAGTACTTC. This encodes CASSQERAGLYEQYF.

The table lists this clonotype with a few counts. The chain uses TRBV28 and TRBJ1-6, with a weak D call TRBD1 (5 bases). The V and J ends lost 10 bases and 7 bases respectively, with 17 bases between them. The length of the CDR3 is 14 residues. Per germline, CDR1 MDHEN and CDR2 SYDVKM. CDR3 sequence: CATRFDRGNSPLHF. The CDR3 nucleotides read TGTGCCACCCGGTTCGACAGAGGGAATTCACCCCTCCACTTT.

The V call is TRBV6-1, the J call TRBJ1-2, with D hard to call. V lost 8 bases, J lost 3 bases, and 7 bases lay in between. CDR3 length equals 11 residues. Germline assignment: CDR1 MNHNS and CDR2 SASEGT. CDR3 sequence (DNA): TGTGCCAGCCGGAAATACTATGGCTACACCTTC. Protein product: CASRKYYGYTF.

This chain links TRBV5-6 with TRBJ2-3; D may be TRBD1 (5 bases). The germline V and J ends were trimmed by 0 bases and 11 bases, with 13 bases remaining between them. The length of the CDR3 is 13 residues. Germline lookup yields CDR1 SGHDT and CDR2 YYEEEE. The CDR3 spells CASSLASGDRQYF. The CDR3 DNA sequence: TGTGCCAGCAGCTTGGCCAGTGGAGACAGGCAGTATTTT.

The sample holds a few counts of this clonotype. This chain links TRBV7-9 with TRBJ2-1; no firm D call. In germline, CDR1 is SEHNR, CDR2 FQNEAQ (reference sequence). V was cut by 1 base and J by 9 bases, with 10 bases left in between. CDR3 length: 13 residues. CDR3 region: CASSLVAISEQFF. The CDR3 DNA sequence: TGTGCCAGCAGCTTAGTTGCGATTAGTGAGCAGTTCTTC.

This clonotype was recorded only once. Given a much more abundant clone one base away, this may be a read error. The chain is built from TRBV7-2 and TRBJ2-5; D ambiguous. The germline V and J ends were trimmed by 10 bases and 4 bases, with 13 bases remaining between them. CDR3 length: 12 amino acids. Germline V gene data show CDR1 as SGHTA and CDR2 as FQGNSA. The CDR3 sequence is CATSAQRETQYF. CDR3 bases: TGTGCCACCAGTGCGCAGCGAGAGACCCAGTACTTC.

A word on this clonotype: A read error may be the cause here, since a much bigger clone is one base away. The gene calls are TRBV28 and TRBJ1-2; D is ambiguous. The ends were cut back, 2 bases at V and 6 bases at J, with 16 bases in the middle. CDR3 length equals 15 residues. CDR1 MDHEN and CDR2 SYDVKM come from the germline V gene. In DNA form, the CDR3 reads TGTGCCAGCAGTTTAAGGAGGACTGTGCCCCATGGCTACACCTTC. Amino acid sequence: CASSLRRTVPHGYTF.

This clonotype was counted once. The CDR3, as DNA: TGTGCCAGCAGTTTTACCGGGACAGGGGGCGACGAGCAGTACTTC. It translates to CASSFTGTGGDEQYF. V usage is TRBV12-3 or TRBV12-4 and J usage is TRBJ2-7; 12 nucleotides agree with TRBD1. There are 15 residues in the CDR3. Unmatched junction bases numbered 5, after V lost 3 bases and J lost 5 bases.

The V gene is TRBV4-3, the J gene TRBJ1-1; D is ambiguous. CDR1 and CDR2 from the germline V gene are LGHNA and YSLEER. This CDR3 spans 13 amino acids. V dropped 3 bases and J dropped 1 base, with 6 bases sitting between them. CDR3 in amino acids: CASSQMWNTEAFF. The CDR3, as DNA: TGCGCCAGCAGCCAGATGTGGAACACTGAAGCTTTCTTT.

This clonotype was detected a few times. The CDR3 sequence is CATSAGWDGYTF. The CDR3 nucleotides are TGTGCCACCAGTGCAGGGTGGGATGGCTACACCTTC. The chain uses TRBV24-1 and TRBJ1-2; tentatively, D is TRBD1 (5 bases). The germline gives CDR1 KGHDR, CDR2 SFDVKD. The CDR3 extends over 12 amino acids. V lost 5 bases and J 6 bases, leaving 9 bases between the germline ends.

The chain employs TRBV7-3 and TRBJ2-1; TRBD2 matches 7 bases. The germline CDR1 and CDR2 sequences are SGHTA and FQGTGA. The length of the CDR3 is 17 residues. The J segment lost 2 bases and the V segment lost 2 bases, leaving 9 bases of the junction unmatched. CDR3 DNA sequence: TGTGCCAGCAGCTTAGCGGGGCCGACTAGCCCCTACAATGAGCAGTTCTTC. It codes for CASSLAGPTSPYNEQFF.

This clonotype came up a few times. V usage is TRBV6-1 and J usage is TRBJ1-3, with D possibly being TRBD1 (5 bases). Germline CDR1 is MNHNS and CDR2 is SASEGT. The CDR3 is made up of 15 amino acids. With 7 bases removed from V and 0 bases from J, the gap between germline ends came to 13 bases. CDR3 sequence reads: CASTRDGISGNTIYF. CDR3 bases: TGTGCCAGCACCCGGGACGGCATCTCTGGAAACACCATATATTTT.

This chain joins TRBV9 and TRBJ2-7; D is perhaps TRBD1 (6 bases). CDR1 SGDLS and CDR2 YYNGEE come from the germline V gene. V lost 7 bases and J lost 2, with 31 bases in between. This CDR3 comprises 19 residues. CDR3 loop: CASSPGQPQGSSPPYEQYF. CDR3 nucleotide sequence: TGTGCCAGCTCACCCGGACAGCCCCAGGGCAGCTCCCCCCCCTACGAGCAGTACTTC.

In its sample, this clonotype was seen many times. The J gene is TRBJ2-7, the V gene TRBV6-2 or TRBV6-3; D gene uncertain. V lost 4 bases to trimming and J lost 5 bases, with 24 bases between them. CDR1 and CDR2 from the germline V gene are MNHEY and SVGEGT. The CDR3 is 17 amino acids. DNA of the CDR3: TGTGCCAGCAGTTCCGGGCCGCACTACGTGGCAGGAGACGAGCAGTACTTC. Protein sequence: CASSSGPHYVAGDEQYF.

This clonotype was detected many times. CDR3 residues: CASSLEIPYEQYF. In DNA, the CDR3 is TGTGCCAGCAGTCTGGAAATTCCCTACGAGCAGTACTTC. This sequence joins TRBV28 and TRBJ2-7; D remains unclear. This CDR3 is built from 13 residues. V dropped 5 bases and J dropped 2 bases, with 10 bases sitting between them. The germline V gene has CDR1 MDHEN and CDR2 SYDVKM.

The DNA of the CDR3 is TGCGCCAGCAGCCAAGATCTTGGAGAGGGGACTTCACCCCTCCACTTT. This gives the protein CASSQDLGEGTSPLHF. The rearrangement joins TRBV4-3 to TRBJ1-6, with a tentative D call TRBD1 (5 bases). Trimming took 0 bases from V and 9 from J, leaving 15 bases between them. Germline values: CDR1 LGHNA, CDR2 YSLEER. The CDR3 has 16 amino acids.

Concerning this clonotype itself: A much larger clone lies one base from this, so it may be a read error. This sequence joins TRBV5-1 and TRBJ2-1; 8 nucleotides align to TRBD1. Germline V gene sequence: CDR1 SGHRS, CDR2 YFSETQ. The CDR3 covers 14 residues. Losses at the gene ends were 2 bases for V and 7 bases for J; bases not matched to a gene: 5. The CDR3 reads CASSLWTGWNEQFF. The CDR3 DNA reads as TGCGCCAGCAGCTTATGGACAGGGTGGAATGAGCAGTTCTTC.